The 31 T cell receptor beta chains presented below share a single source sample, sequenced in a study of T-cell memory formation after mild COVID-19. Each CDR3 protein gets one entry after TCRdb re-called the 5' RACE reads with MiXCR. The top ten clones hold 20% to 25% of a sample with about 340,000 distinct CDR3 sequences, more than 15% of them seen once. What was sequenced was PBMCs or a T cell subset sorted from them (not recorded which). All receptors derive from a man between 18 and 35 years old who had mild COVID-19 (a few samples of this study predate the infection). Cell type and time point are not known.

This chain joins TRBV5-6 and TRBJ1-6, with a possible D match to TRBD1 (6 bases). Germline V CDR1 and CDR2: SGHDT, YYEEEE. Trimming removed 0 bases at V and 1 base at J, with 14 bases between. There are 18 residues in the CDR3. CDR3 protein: CASSLVGGAFSYNSPLHF. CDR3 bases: TGTGCCAGCAGCTTGGTCGGGGGGGCGTTTTCCTATAATTCACCCCTCCACTTT.

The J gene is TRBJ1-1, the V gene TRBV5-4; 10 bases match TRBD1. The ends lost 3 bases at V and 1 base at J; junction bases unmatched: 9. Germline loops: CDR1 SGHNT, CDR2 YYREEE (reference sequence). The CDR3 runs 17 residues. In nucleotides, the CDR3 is TGTGCCAGCAGCTCCAAGGGACAGGGGACGGCGAACACTGAAGCTTTCTTT. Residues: CASSSKGQGTANTEAFF.

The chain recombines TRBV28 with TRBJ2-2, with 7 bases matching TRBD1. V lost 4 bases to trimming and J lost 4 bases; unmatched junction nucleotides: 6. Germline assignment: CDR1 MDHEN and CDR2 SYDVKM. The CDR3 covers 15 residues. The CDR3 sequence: CASSYGTAATGELFF. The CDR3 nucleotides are TGTGCCAGCAGTTACGGGACAGCCGCCACCGGGGAGCTGTTTTTT. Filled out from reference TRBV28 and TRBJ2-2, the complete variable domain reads DVKVTQSSRYLVKRTGEKVFLECVQDMDHENMFWYRQDPGLGLRLIYFSYDVKMKEKGDIPEGYSVSREKKERFSLILESASTNQTSMYLCASSYGTAATGELFFGEGSRLTVL.

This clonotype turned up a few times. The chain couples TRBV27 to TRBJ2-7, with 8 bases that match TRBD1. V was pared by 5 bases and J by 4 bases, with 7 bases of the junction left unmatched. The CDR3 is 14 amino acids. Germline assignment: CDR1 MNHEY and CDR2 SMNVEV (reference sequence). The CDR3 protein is CASSMAGGGYEQYF. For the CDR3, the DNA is TGTGCCAGCAGTATGGCAGGGGGCGGTTACGAGCAGTACTTC.

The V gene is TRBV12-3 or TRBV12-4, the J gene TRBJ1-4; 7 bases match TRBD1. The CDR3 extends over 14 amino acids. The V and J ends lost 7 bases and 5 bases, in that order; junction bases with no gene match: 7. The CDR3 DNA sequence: TGTGCCAGCACCCTTACAGGGGTGAATGAAAAACTGTTTTTT. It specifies CASTLTGVNEKLFF.

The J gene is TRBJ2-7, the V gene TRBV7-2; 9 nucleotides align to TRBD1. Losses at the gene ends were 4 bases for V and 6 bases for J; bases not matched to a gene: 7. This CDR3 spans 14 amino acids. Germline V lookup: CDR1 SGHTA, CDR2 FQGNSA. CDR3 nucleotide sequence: TGTGCCAGCAGCTCGCCGGGACAGGGCAGCGAGCAGTACTTC. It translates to CASSSPGQGSEQYF.

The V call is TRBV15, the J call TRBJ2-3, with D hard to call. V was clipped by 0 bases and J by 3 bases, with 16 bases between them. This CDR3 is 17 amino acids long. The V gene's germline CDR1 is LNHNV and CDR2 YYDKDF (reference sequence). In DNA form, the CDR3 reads TGTGCCACCAGCAGAGAGCAAGCCTGGGAAGATACAGATACGCAGTATTTT. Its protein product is CATSREQAWEDTDTQYF. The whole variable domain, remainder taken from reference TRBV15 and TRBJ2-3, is DAMVIQNPRYQVTQFGKPVTLSCSQTLNHNVMYWYQQKSSQAPKLLFHYYDKDFNNEADTPDNFQSRRPNTSFCFLDIRSPGLGDTAMYLCATSREQAWEDTDTQYFGPGTRLTVL.

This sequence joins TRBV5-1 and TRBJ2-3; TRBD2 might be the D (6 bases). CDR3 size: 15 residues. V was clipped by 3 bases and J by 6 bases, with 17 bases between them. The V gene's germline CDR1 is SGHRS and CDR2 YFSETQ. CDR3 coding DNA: TGCGCCAGCAGCTCCGGGGGAACCCGTAGGGATACGCAGTATTTT. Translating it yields CASSSGGTRRDTQYF.

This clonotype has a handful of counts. The CDR3 loop is CASSSGLGTYNEQFF. In DNA form, the CDR3 reads TGTGCCAGCAGCTCAGGTCTTGGAACCTACAATGAGCAGTTCTTC. The chain employs TRBV7-9 and TRBJ2-1; D gene unclear. In germline, CDR1 is SEHNR, CDR2 FQNEAQ (reference sequence). V lost 4 bases, J lost 2 bases, and 12 bases lay in between. This CDR3 is built from 15 residues. The full variable domain, rest sourced from reference TRBV7-9 and TRBJ2-1, is DTGVSQNPRHKITKRGQNVTFRCDPISEHNRLYWYRQTLGQGPEFLTYFQNEAQLEKSRLLSDRFSAERPKGSFSTLEIQRTEQGDSAMYLCASSSGLGTYNEQFFGPGTRLTVL.

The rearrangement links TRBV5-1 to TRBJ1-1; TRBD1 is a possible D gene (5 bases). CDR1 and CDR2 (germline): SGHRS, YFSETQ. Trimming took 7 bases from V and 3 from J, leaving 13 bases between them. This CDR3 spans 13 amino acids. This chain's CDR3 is CASGGSDDTEAFF. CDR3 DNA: TGCGCCAGCGGGGGGAGTGACGACACTGAAGCTTTCTTT.

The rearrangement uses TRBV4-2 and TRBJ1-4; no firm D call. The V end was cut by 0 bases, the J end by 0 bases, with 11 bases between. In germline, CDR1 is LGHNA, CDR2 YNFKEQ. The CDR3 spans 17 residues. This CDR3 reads CASSQDPQATTNEKLFF. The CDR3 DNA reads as TGTGCCAGCAGCCAAGATCCTCAGGCAACAACTAATGAAAAACTGTTTTTT.

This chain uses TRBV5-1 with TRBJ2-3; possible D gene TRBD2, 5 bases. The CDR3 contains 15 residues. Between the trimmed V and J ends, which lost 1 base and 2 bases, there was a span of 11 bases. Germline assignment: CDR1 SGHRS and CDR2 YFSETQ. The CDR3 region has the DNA TGCGCCAGCAGCTTGACACCCGGGGACACAGATACGCAGTATTTT. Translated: CASSLTPGDTDTQYF.

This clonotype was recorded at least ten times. CDR3 amino acids: CSAHGTSGTDTQYF. As DNA, the CDR3 is TGCAGTGCCCACGGGACTAGCGGCACAGATACGCAGTATTTT. This chain connects TRBV20-1 to TRBJ2-3; 10 bases agree with TRBD2. The CDR3 runs to 14 residues. The V gene end was trimmed by 6 bases and the J gene end by 1 base; junction bases not matched to a gene: 4. The germline V gene encodes CDR1 DFQATT and CDR2 SNEGSKA (reference sequence).

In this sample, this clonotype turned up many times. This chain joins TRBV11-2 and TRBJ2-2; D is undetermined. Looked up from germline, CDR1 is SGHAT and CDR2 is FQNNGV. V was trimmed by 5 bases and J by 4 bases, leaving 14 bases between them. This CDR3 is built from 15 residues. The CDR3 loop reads CASSGPRVATGELFF. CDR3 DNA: TGTGCCAGCAGCGGCCCCCGGGTCGCCACCGGGGAGCTGTTTTTT. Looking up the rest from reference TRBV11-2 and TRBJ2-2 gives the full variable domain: EAGVAQSPRYKIIEKRQSVAFWCNPISGHATLYWYQQILGQGPKLLIQFQNNGVVDDSQLPKDRFSAERLKGVDSTLKIQPAKLEDSAVYLCASSGPRVATGELFFGEGSRLTVL.

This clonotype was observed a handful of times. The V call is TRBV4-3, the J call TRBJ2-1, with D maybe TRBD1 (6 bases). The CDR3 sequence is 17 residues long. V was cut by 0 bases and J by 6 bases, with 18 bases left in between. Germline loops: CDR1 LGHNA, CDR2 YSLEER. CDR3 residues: CASSQEYRVVLGNEQFF. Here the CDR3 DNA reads TGCGCCAGCAGCCAAGAGTACAGGGTGGTATTAGGCAATGAGCAGTTCTTC.

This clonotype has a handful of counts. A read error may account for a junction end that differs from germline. CDR3 nucleotides: TGTGCCAGCAGCTTCCCGGGGTTGGCGGACTTC. It specifies CASSFPGLADF. The rearrangement links TRBV7-9 to TRBJ2-5; possible D gene TRBD2, 5 bases. The CDR3 runs to 11 residues. Germline V gene sequence: CDR1 SEHNR, CDR2 FQNEAQ (reference sequence). The full variable domain, with the rest looked up from reference TRBV7-9 and TRBJ2-5, is DTGVSQNPRHKITKRGQNVTFRCDPISEHNRLYWYRQTLGQGPEFLTYFQNEAQLEKSRLLSDRFSAERPKGSFSTLEIQRTEQGDSAMYLCASSFPGLADFGPGTRLLVL.

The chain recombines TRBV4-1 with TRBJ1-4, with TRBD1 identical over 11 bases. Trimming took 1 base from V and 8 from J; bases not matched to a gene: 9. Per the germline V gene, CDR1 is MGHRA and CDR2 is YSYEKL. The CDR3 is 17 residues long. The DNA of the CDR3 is TGCGCCAGCAGCCAAGTGGACAGGGGGCCTTCTTGGGAAAAACTGTTTTTT. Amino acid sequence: CASSQVDRGPSWEKLFF.

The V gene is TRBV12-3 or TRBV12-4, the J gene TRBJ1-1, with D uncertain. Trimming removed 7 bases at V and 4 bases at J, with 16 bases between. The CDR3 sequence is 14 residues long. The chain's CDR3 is CASTALVLSTEAFF. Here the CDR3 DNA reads TGTGCCAGCACCGCCCTAGTGTTGAGCACTGAAGCTTTCTTT.

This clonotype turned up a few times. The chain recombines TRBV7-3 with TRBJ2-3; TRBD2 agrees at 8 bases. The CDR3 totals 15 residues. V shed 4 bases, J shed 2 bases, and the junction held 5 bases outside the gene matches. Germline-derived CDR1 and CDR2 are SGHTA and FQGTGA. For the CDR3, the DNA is TGTGCCAGCAGCTCGTTAGCGGGGTACACAGATACGCAGTATTTT. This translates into CASSSLAGYTDTQYF. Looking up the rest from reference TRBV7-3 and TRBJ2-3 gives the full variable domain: GAGVSQTPSNKVTEKGKYVELRCDPISGHTALYWYRQSLGQGPEFLIYFQGTGAADDSGLPNDRFFAVRPEGSVSTLKIQRTERGDSAVYLCASSSLAGYTDTQYFGPGTRLTVL.

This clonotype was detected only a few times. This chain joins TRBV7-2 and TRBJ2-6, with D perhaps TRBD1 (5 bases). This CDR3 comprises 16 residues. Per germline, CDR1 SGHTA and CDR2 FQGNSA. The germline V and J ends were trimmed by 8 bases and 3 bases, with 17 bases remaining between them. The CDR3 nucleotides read TGTGCCAGCCGCCAAAAAAGGGGAAGTGGGGCCAACGTCCTGACTTTC. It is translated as CASRQKRGSGANVLTF.

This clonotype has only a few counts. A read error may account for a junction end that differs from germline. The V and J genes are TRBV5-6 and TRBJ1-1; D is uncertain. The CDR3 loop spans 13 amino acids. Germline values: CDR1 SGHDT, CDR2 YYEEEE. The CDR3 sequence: CASSWRPETEAFF. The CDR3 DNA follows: TGTGCCAGCAGCTGGAGACCCGAAACTGAGGCTTTCTTT. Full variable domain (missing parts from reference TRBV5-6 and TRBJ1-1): DAGVTQSPTHLIKTRGQQVTLRCSPKSGHDTVSWYQQALGQGPQFIFQYYEEEERQRGNFPDRFSGHQFPNYSSELNVNALLLGDSALYLCASSWRPETEAFFGQGTRLTVV.

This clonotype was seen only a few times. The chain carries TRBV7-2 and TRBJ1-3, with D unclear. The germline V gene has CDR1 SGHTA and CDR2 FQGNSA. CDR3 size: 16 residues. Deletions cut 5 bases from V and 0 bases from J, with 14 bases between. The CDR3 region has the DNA TGTGCCAGCAGCCAGACGACGGGTTACTCTGGAAACACCATATATTTT. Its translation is CASSQTTGYSGNTIYF.

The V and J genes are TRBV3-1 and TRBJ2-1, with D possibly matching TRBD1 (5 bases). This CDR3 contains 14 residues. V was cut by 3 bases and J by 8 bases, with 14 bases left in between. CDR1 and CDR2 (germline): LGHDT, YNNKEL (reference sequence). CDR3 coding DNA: TGTGCCAGCAGCCAGGGAATAGGGGTCGATGAGCAGTTCTTC. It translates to CASSQGIGVDEQFF.

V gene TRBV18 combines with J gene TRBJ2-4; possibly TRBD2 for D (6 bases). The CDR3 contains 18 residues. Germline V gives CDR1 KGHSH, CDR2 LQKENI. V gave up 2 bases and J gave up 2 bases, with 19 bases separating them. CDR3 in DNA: TGTGCCAGCTCACCAAGACTAGAGGGAGCCTTATCCAAAAACATTCAGTACTTC. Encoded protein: CASSPRLEGALSKNIQYF.

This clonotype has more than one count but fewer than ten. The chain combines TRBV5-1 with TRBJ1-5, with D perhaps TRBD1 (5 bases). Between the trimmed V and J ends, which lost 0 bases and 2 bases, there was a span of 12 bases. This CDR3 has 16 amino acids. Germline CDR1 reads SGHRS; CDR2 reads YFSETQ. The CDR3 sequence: CASSLAPRVGNQPQHF. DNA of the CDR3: TGCGCCAGCAGCTTGGCACCCAGGGTTGGCAATCAGCCCCAGCATTTT.

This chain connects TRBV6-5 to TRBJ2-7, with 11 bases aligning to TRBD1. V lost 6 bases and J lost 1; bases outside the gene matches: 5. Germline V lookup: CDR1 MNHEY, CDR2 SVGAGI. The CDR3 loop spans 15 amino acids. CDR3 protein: CASSRGTGGSYEQYF. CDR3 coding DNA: TGTGCCAGCAGCCGAGGGACAGGGGGGTCCTACGAGCAGTACTTC.

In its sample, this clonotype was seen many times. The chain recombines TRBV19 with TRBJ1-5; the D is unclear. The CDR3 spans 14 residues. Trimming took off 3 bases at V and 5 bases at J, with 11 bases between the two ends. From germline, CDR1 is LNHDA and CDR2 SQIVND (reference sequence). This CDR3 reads CASSISRRDQPQHF. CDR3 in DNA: TGTGCCAGTAGTATCTCCAGGAGGGATCAGCCCCAGCATTTT.

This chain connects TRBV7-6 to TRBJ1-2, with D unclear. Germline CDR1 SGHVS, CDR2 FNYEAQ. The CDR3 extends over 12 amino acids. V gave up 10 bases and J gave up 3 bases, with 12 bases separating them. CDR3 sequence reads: CAISERYYGYTF. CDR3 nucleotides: TGTGCCATTTCGGAGCGTTACTATGGCTACACCTTC.

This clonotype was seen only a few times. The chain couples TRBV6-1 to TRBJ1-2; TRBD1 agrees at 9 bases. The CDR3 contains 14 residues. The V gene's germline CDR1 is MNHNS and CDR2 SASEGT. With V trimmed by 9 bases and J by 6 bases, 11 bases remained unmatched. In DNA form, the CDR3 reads TGTGCCAGTGAACCGGGACAGGGAGGAAATGGCTACACCTTC. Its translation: CASEPGQGGNGYTF.

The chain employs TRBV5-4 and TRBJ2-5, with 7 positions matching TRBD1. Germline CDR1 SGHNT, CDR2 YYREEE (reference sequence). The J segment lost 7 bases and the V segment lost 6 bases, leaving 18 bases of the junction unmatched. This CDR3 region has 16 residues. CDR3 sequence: CASIGPGTAEAGTQYF. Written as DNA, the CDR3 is TGTGCCAGCATCGGACCCGGGACAGCCGAGGCCGGGACCCAGTACTTC. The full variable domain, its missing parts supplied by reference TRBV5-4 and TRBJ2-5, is ETGVTQSPTHLIKTRGQQVTLRCSSQSGHNTVSWYQQALGQGPQFIFQYYREEENGRGNFPPRFSGLQFPNYSSELNVNALELDDSALYLCASIGPGTAEAGTQYFGPGTRLLVL.

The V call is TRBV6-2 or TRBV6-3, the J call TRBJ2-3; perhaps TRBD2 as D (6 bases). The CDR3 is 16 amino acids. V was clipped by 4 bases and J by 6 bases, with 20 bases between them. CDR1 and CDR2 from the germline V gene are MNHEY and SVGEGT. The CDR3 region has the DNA TGTGCCAGCAGTTCCGCCCTAGGCGGGGTAGTGGATACGCAGTATTTT. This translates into CASSSALGGVVDTQYF.